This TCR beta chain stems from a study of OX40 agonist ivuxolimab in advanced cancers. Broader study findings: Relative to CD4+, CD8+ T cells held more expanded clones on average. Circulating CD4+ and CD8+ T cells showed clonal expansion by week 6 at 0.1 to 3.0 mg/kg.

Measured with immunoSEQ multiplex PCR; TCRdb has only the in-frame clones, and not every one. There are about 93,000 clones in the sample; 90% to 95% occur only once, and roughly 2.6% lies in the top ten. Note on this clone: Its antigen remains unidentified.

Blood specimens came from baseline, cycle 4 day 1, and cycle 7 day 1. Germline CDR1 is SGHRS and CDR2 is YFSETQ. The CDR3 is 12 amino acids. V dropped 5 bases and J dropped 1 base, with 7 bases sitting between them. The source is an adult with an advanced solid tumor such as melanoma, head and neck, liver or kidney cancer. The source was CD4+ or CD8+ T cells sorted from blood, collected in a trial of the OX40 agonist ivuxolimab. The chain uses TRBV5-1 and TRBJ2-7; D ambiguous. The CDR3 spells CASSGDSYEQYF. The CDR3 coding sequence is TGCGCCAGCAGTGGGGATTCCTACGAGCAGTACTTC.